Listed here are 30 T cell receptor beta chains from one sample, sequenced in a study of STAT5B mutations in CD4+ large granular lymphocyte leukemia. Clones were read by immunoSEQ multiplex PCR, and TCRdb kept only the in-frame ones, dropping some. The sample records 25,000 to 35,000 clones, around 74% being singletons. The material sequenced was CD4+ T cells from blood buffy coats. The receptors stem from a human donor in good health.

The rearrangement joins TRBV19 to TRBJ1-2; 7 bases map to TRBD1. The trim removed 6 bases at V and 5 bases at J, leaving 18 bases unmatched. The CDR3 length is 17 residues. Germline V gives CDR1 LNHDA, CDR2 SQIVND (reference sequence). The CDR3 region is CASRPTGPLLIRYGYTF. DNA for the CDR3: TGTGCCAGTAGGCCGACAGGGCCTCTCCTTATCAGATATGGCTACACCTTC. The complete variable domain, with remaining parts taken from reference TRBV19 and TRBJ1-2, reads DGGITQSPKYLFRKEGQNVTLSCEQNLNHDAMYWYRQDPGQGLRLIYYSQIVNDFQKGDIAEGYSVSREKKESFPLTVTSAQKNPTAFYLCASRPTGPLLIRYGYTFGSGTRLTVV.

The chain is built from TRBV29-1 and TRBJ1-2; a possible D gene is TRBD1 (6 bases). The CDR3 consists of 12 residues. The germline V gene encodes CDR1 SQVTM and CDR2 ANQGSEA. Between the trimmed V and J ends, which lost 4 bases and 8 bases, there was a span of 14 bases. DNA of the CDR3: TGCAGCGTTGCCGGAGGGGGGCGCGGCTACACCTTC. Translated: CSVAGGGRGYTF.

The chain couples TRBV19 to TRBJ2-7, with 13 bases identical to TRBD2. CDR1 and CDR2 (germline): LNHDA, SQIVND (reference sequence). This CDR3 region has 16 residues. The V and J ends lost 5 bases and 6 bases, in that order; junction bases with no gene match: 10. The DNA for the CDR3 is TGTGCCAGTAGTCCCGGACTAGCGGGAGAAGTTGGCGAGCAGTACTTC. The encoded protein is CASSPGLAGEVGEQYF.

The chain has TRBV5-4 and TRBJ2-7; 7 bases match TRBD1. Germline lookup yields CDR1 SGHNT and CDR2 YYREEE (reference sequence). CDR3 length: 14 residues. V lost 2 bases, J lost 0 bases, and 2 bases stayed unmatched. DNA for the CDR3: TGTGCCAGCAGCTTTGACAGGGTCTCCTACGAGCAGTACTTC. This encodes CASSFDRVSYEQYF.

J is TRBJ2-1 and V is TRBV19; TRBD2 agrees at 9 bases. With V trimmed by 5 bases and J by 6 bases, 8 bases remained unmatched. The CDR3 runs 15 residues. Germline-derived CDR1 and CDR2 are LNHDA and SQIVND (reference sequence). Written as DNA, the CDR3 is TGTGCCAGTAGTTCCGGGACTAGCCGGTTCAATGAGCAGTTCTTC. Residues: CASSSGTSRFNEQFF.

The chain joins TRBV7-9 to TRBJ2-2; no definite D call. The CDR3 runs to 16 residues. Per germline, CDR1 SEHNR and CDR2 FQNEAQ (reference sequence). The germline V and J ends were trimmed by 7 bases and 0 bases, with 15 bases remaining between them. The chain's CDR3 is CASTQNRATNTGELFF. The CDR3 DNA follows: TGTGCCAGCACTCAGAACCGGGCTACGAACACCGGGGAGCTGTTTTTT.

CDR3 sequence: CATSAGGRNSGNTIYF. The CDR3 region has the DNA TGTGCCACCAGTGCAGGGGGGAGAAACTCTGGAAACACCATATATTTT. This chain joins TRBV15 and TRBJ1-3, with 7 bases matching TRBD1. J was trimmed by 0 bases and V by 6 bases; bases with no gene match: 8. The germline V gene has CDR1 LNHNV and CDR2 YYDKDF (reference sequence). The CDR3 contains 16 residues.

This clone was seen a few times. The rearrangement joins TRBV6-5 to TRBJ1-1, with D perhaps TRBD1 (5 bases). The CDR3 has 13 amino acids. V lost 6 bases and J 4 bases, leaving 12 bases between the germline ends. Germline assignment: CDR1 MNHEY and CDR2 SVGAGI. The CDR3 loop reads CASRTQGLTEAFF. The CDR3 DNA reads as TGTGCCAGCAGAACCCAGGGCCTCACTGAAGCTTTCTTT.

The J gene is TRBJ1-1, the V gene TRBV5-1; no clear D. Germline CDR1 and CDR2: SGHRS and YFSETQ. The CDR3 runs 13 residues. V was clipped by 4 bases and J by 1 base, with 8 bases between them. Written as DNA, the CDR3 is TGCGCCAGCAGCACCGGGCCGAACACTGAAGCTTTCTTT. This sequence encodes CASSTGPNTEAFF.

The J gene is TRBJ2-7, the V gene TRBV5-4, with 10 bases fitting TRBD2. The germline V gene has CDR1 SGHNT and CDR2 YYREEE (reference sequence). The CDR3 is 15 residues long. V shed 1 base and J 0 bases; nucleotides not matched to a gene: 1. CDR3 DNA sequence: TGTGCCAGCAGCTTGACTAGCGGGATCTCCTACGAGCAGTACTTC. Translating it yields CASSLTSGISYEQYF.

The rearrangement joins TRBV11-2 to TRBJ2-7; 9 bases line up with TRBD1. The germline V gene has CDR1 SGHAT and CDR2 FQNNGV. The CDR3 totals 14 residues. Trimming took 3 bases from V and 2 from J; bases not matched to a gene: 2. The chain's CDR3 is CASSLDRGPYEQYF. Here the CDR3 DNA reads TGTGCCAGCAGCTTGGACAGGGGCCCCTACGAGCAGTACTTC.

This clone was seen only once. The J gene is TRBJ2-2, the V gene TRBV7-6; 8 nucleotides agree with TRBD2. The CDR3 has 17 residues. Germline V gene data show CDR1 as SGHVS and CDR2 as FNYEAQ. The ends lost 5 bases at V and 2 bases at J; junction bases unmatched: 10. The CDR3 DNA follows: TGTGCCAGCAGCAGATCTCAAGCGGGAGTAAACACCGGGGAGCTGTTTTTT. Protein product: CASSRSQAGVNTGELFF.

The sample holds one count of this clone. The rearrangement uses TRBV19 and TRBJ2-2; 7 bases agree with TRBD1. Germline CDR1 and CDR2: LNHDA and SQIVND (reference sequence). The CDR3 is made up of 14 amino acids. Trimming removed 6 bases from V and 4 bases from J; junction bases left unmatched: 5. CDR3 sequence: CASRQPGGTGELFF. In DNA, the CDR3 is TGTGCCAGTAGACAACCAGGGGGCACCGGGGAGCTGTTTTTT.

J is TRBJ1-1 and V is TRBV12-5; a possible D gene is TRBD1 (5 bases). The CDR3 totals 16 residues. The V gene's germline CDR1 is LGHNT and CDR2 FRNRAP. V lost 4 bases and J lost 6, with 21 bases in between. The CDR3 loop is CASGSAVKPGTPEAFF. Written as DNA, the CDR3 is TGTGCTAGTGGTTCCGCCGTAAAACCAGGGACCCCTGAAGCTTTCTTT.

This clone was observed a handful of times. V usage is TRBV14 and J usage is TRBJ2-7; D remains unclear. Trimming cost V 0 bases and J 0 bases, with 12 bases left between them. Germline CDR1 and CDR2: SGHDN and FVKESK. The CDR3 consists of 16 residues. The CDR3 region is CASSQDVSTSSYEQYF. CDR3 bases: TGTGCCAGCAGCCAAGACGTTTCGACAAGCTCCTACGAGCAGTACTTC.

The genes are TRBV5-4 and TRBJ2-2; TRBD2 aligns across 7 bases. Germline CDR1 is SGHNT and CDR2 is YYREEE (reference sequence). V shed 4 bases, J shed 1 base, and the junction held 7 bases outside the gene matches. The CDR3 runs to 16 residues. CDR3 amino acids: CASSRSASGNTGELFF. Here the CDR3 DNA reads TGTGCCAGCAGCCGGTCGGCTAGCGGGAACACCGGGGAGCTGTTTTTT.

This clone occurred a few times. The rearrangement links TRBV5-1 to TRBJ1-2; 8 bases agree with TRBD1. CDR1 and CDR2 from the germline V gene are SGHRS and YFSETQ. With 5 bases clipped from V and 4 bases from J, the junction kept 4 bases outside the gene matches. This CDR3 is 13 amino acids long. CDR3 amino acids: CASSLDRGYGYTF. CDR3 nucleotide sequence: TGCGCCAGCAGTCTCGACAGGGGCTATGGCTACACCTTC.

This clone has more than one count but fewer than ten. The V call is TRBV19, the J call TRBJ1-5; a weak D match, TRBD1 (5 bases). Trimming removed 5 bases from V and 5 bases from J, with 10 bases in between. The CDR3 runs to 13 residues. Germline V lookup: CDR1 LNHDA, CDR2 SQIVND (reference sequence). CDR3 bases: TGTGCCAGTAGTTTCGGGACGGATCAGCCCCAGCATTTT. Amino acid sequence: CASSFGTDQPQHF.

The chain joins TRBV18 to TRBJ2-3; D uncertain. The V end lost 1 base, the J end lost 0 bases, and 11 bases lay between the germline ends. Germline V lookup: CDR1 KGHSH, CDR2 LQKENI. CDR3 length: 16 residues. This CDR3 reads CASSPLNGPSTDTQYF. CDR3 nucleotides: TGTGCCAGCTCACCACTCAATGGGCCTAGCACAGATACGCAGTATTTT.

The DNA of the CDR3 is TGTGCCAGCAGCGCCGTTAGGGGGCTGAGCAATGAGCAGTTCTTC. Residues: CASSAVRGLSNEQFF. The J gene is TRBJ2-1, the V gene TRBV9, with 7 bases fitting TRBD1. The V gene's germline CDR1 is SGDLS and CDR2 YYNGEE. CDR3 length equals 15 residues. V dropped 3 bases and J dropped 6; count of bases not matched to a gene: 9.

The chain employs TRBV29-1 and TRBJ1-2; no definite D call. This CDR3 spans 13 amino acids. In germline, CDR1 is SQVTM, CDR2 ANQGSEA. Trimming left V 2 bases short and J 8 bases short, with 15 bases between. The CDR3 reads CSVENGDARGYTF. The CDR3 nucleotides read TGCAGCGTTGAAAATGGGGATGCGAGAGGCTACACCTTC.

The rearrangement uses TRBV14 and TRBJ2-7, with no clear D. The germline V gene has CDR1 SGHDN and CDR2 FVKESK. The CDR3 is 15 residues long. Deletions cut 2 bases from V and 3 bases from J, with 14 bases between. The CDR3 sequence: CASSQFASSFYEQYF. CDR3 nucleotide sequence: TGTGCCAGCAGCCAATTTGCCTCCTCCTTCTACGAGCAGTACTTC.

The chain has TRBV5-1 and TRBJ2-3; a possible D gene is TRBD2 (6 bases). The CDR3 is 14 amino acids. The germline gives CDR1 SGHRS, CDR2 YFSETQ. V was shortened by 5 bases and J by 1 base, with 11 bases between the two germline ends. CDR3 protein: CASSNSGGTDTQYF. CDR3 in DNA: TGCGCCAGCAGTAATAGCGGAGGCACAGATACGCAGTATTTT.

The J gene is TRBJ2-7, the V gene TRBV6-5; no clear D gene. V gave up 6 bases and J gave up 4 bases, with 13 bases separating them. This CDR3 is 13 amino acids long. The V gene's germline CDR1 is MNHEY and CDR2 SVGAGI. The CDR3 sequence: CASRVPGRYEQYF. In DNA form, the CDR3 reads TGTGCCAGCAGGGTCCCAGGTCGGTACGAGCAGTACTTC.

This clone was observed a handful of times. This rearrangement joins TRBV7-6 to TRBJ1-4; D perhaps matches TRBD1 (5 bases). CDR3 length: 15 amino acids. Trimming pared 1 base from V and 5 bases from J, leaving 11 bases between. Per the germline V gene, CDR1 is SGHVS and CDR2 is FNYEAQ. The CDR3 bases are TGTGCCAGCAGCTTAGAGCCAGGGTTCAATGAAAAACTGTTTTTT. It is translated as CASSLEPGFNEKLFF.

This chain uses TRBV7-2 with TRBJ2-2; perhaps TRBD2 as D (6 bases). Trimming took off 0 bases at V and 3 bases at J, with 8 bases between the two ends. Looked up from germline, CDR1 is SGHTA and CDR2 is FQGNSA. The CDR3 sequence is 15 residues long. The CDR3 here is CASSLAGGYTGELFF. The CDR3, as DNA: TGTGCCAGCAGCTTAGCGGGGGGATACACCGGGGAGCTGTTTTTT.

The chain combines TRBV7-3 with TRBJ2-5; D is ambiguous. Germline-derived CDR1 and CDR2 are SGHTA and FQGTGA. The CDR3 contains 13 residues. Trimming stripped 3 bases from V and 4 bases from J, with 9 bases between. The CDR3 DNA sequence: TGTGCCAGCAGCTTCAATCAGAGAGAGACCCAGTACTTC. This translates into CASSFNQRETQYF.

This clone was recorded only once. The chain carries TRBV21-1 and TRBJ2-7; the table calls TRBD1, which could not be checked here. TRBV21-1 is a pseudogene locus. The CDR3 is 17 residues long. The CDR3 sequence is CASSTTSPGQSSYEQYF. In nucleotides, the CDR3 is TGTGCCAGCAGCACTACGTCGCCGGGACAGAGCTCCTACGAGCAGTACTTC.

The chain links TRBV18 to TRBJ2-7; 8 bases fit TRBD1. Germline values: CDR1 KGHSH, CDR2 LQKENI. J was trimmed by 5 bases and V by 4 bases; bases with no gene match: 7. There are 14 residues in the CDR3. CDR3 DNA: TGTGCCAGCTCACTGACAGGGGCCGCGGACGAGCAGTACTTC. As protein: CASSLTGAADEQYF.

This chain links TRBV19 with TRBJ2-7; weak D call: TRBD1 (5 bases). CDR1 and CDR2 from the germline V gene are LNHDA and SQIVND (reference sequence). Trimming took 2 bases from V and 2 from J, leaving 10 bases between them. The CDR3 runs to 14 residues. CDR3 nucleotides: TGTGCCAGTAGTATAAATCGGACACCCTACGAGCAGTACTTC. Its translation: CASSINRTPYEQYF.